This T cell receptor beta chain was sequenced in a study of blood T cell repertoires in COVID-19. Per the original methods: By means of reference gene primer amplification, nucleated cell counts were estimated. The assay was immunoSEQ multiplex PCR, and TCRdb's table has in-frame clones only and misses some. D and trimming were read from the DNA, whereas the V and J calls and clone size are those reported in that table. The table shows fewer than 300,000 clones, with approximately 87% occurring only once. The CDR3 has 16 amino acids. The V gene's germline CDR1 is SGHTA and CDR2 FQGNSA. The germline V and J ends were trimmed by 4 bases and 2 bases, with 14 bases remaining between them.

J is TRBJ2-2 and V is TRBV7-2; no reliable D call. This clonotype originated in a woman between 70 and 85 years old with active or convalescent COVID-19. The source material was peripheral blood. The CDR3 DNA follows: TGTGCCAGCAGCTCACGCCGGAGTTATAACACCGGGGAGCTGTTTTTT. This translates into CASSSRRSYNTGELFF.